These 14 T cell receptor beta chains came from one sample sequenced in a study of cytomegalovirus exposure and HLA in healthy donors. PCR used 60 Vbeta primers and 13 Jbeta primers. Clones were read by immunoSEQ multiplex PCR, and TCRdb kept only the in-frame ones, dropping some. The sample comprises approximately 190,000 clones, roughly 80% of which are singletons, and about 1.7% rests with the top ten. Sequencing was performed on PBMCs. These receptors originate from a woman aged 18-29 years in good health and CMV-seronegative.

CDR3 in amino acids: CASSYEQVRNTEAFF. The DNA for the CDR3 is TGTGCCAGCAGTTACGAGCAGGTGAGGAACACTGAAGCTTTCTTT. V gene TRBV6-5 combines with J gene TRBJ1-1; D is ambiguous. Trimming took 2 bases from V and 1 from J, leaving 11 bases between them. The CDR3 length is 15 residues. Germline V CDR1 and CDR2: MNHEY, SVGAGI.

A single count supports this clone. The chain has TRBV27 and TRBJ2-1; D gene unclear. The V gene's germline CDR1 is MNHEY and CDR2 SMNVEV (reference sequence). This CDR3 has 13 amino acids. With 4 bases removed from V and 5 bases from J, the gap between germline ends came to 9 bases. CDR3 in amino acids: CASSSLVHNEQFF. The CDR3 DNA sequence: TGTGCCAGCAGTTCCCTTGTCCACAATGAGCAGTTCTTC.

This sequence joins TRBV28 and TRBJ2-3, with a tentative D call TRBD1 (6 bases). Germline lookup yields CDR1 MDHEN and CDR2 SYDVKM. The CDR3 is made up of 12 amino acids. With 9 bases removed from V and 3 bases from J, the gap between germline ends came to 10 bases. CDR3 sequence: CASRGGTDTQYF. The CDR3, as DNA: TGTGCCAGTAGAGGGGGAACAGATACGCAGTATTTT.

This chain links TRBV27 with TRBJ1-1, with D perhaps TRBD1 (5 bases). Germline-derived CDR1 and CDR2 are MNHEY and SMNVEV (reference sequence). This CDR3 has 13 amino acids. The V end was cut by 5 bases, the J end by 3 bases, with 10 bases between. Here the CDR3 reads CASSTQGYTEAFF. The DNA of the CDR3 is TGTGCCAGCAGTACCCAGGGTTACACTGAAGCTTTCTTT.

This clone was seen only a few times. CDR3 bases: TGTGCCAGCAGCTTCGGACAGGGCTATGAGCAGTTCTTC. Its translation is CASSFGQGYEQFF. The chain links TRBV7-6 to TRBJ2-1; 8 nucleotides line up with TRBD1. Germline CDR1 SGHVS, CDR2 FNYEAQ. This CDR3 is 13 amino acids long. The V and J ends lost 3 bases and 8 bases, in that order; junction bases with no gene match: 3.

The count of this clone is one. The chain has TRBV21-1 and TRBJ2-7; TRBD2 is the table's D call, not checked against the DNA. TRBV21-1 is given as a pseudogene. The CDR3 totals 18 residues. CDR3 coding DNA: TGTGCCAGCAGCAAAGTTTCTAGCGGAAGGTGCCCCTACTACGAGCAGTACGTC. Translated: CASSKVSSGRCPYYEQYV.

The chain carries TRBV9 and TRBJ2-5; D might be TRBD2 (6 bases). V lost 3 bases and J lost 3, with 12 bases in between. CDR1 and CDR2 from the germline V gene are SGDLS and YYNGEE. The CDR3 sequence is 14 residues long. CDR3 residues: CASSGGGAEETQYF. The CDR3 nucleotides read TGTGCCAGCAGCGGCGGCGGGGCAGAAGAGACCCAGTACTTC.

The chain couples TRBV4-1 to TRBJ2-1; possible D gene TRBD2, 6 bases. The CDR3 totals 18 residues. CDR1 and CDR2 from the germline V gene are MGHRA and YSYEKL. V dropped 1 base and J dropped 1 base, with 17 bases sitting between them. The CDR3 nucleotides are TGCGCCAGCAGCCAAGGGAGGGGCCCAGGACTTTCCTACAATGAGCAGTTCTTC. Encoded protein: CASSQGRGPGLSYNEQFF.

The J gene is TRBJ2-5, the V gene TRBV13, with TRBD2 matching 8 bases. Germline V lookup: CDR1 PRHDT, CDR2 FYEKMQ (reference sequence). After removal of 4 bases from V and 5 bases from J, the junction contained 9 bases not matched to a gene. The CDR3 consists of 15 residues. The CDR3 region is CASSSGGVVRETQYF. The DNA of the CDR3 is TGTGCCAGCAGCTCGGGGGGGGTGGTCAGGGAGACCCAGTACTTC.

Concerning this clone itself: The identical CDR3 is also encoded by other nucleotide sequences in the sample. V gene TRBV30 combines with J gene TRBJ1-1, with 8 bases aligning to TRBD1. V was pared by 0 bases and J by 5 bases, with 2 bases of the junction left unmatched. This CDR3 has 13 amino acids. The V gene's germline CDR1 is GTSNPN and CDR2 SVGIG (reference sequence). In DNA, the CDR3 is TGTGCCTGGAGTGTCACAGGGGGAACTGAAGCTTTCTTT. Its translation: CAWSVTGGTEAFF.

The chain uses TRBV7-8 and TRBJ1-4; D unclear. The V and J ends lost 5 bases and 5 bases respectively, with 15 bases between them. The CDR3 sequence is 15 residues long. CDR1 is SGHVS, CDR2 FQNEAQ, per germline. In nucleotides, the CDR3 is TGTGCCAGCAGCGCGTACCGGTTATTAAATGAAAAACTGTTTTTT. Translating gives CASSAYRLLNEKLFF.

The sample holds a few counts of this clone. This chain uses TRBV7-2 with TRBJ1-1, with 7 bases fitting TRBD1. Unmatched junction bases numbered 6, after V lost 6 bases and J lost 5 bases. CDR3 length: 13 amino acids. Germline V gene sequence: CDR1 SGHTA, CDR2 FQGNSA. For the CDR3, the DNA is TGTGCCAGCAGAACGACAGGGCGAACTGAAGCTTTCTTT. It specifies CASRTTGRTEAFF.

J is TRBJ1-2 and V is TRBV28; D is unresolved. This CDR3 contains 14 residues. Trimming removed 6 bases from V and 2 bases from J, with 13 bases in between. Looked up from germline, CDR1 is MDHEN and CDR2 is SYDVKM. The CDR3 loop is CASRIPAGNYGYTF. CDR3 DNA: TGTGCCAGCAGGATCCCGGCAGGAAACTATGGCTACACCTTC.

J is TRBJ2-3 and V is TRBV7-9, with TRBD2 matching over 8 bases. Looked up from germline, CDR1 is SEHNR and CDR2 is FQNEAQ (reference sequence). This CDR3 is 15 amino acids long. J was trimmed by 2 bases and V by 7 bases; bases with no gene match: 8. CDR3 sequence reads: CASNEAGVNTDTQYF. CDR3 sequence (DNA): TGTGCCAGCAACGAAGCGGGAGTTAACACAGATACGCAGTATTTT. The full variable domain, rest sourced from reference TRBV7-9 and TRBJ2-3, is DTGVSQNPRHKITKRGQNVTFRCDPISEHNRLYWYRQTLGQGPEFLTYFQNEAQLEKSRLLSDRFSAERPKGSFSTLEIQRTEQGDSAMYLCASNEAGVNTDTQYFGPGTRLTVL.